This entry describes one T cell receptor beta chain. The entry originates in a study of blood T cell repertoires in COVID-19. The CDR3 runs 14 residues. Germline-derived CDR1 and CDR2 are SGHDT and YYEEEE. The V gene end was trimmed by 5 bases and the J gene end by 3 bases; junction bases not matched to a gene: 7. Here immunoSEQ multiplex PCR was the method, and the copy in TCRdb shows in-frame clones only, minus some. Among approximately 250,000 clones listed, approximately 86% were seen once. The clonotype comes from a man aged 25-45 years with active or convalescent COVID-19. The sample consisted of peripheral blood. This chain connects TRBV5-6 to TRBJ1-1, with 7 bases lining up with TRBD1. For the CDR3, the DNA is TGTGCCAGCAGAGACAGGGACGACGACACTGAAGCTTTCTTT. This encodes CASRDRDDDTEAFF.